One and the same sample provided the 15 T cell receptor beta chains below, sequenced in a study of cytomegalovirus exposure and HLA in healthy donors. This table comes from immunoSEQ multiplex PCR, and its TCRdb copy is limited to in-frame clones, with some not included. The sample consists of 100,000 to 130,000 clones, 90% to 96% of them appearing once. Specimen: PBMCs. The source of these receptors is a woman between 18 and 30 years old in good health and CMV-seronegative.

This chain uses TRBV7-5 with TRBJ1-4; the table gives TRBD1 as D, unverified against the DNA. TRBV7-5 is recorded as a pseudogene. CDR3 length: 17 amino acids. The CDR3 is CVRSLAPGQGECGALFF. CDR3 bases: TGTGTCAGAAGCTTAGCACCGGGACAGGGGGAGTGTGGGGCACTGTTTTTT.

This chain links TRBV5-5 with TRBJ2-7; tentatively, D is TRBD2 (5 bases). The V end was cut by 4 bases, the J end by 5 bases, with 16 bases between. Germline CDR1 reads SGHKS; CDR2 reads YYEKEE (reference sequence). This CDR3 is built from 14 residues. Written as DNA, the CDR3 is TGTGCCAGCAGCAATCGGGGTTCGAGCGACGAGCAGTACTTC. Translation: CASSNRGSSDEQYF.

This chain joins TRBV5-1 and TRBJ2-3, with 11 bases aligning to TRBD2. V lost 0 bases, J lost 5 bases, and 2 bases stayed unmatched. The CDR3 sequence is 15 residues long. Germline CDR1 reads SGHRS; CDR2 reads YFSETQ. CDR3 region: CASSLGGLAEDTQYF. In DNA, the CDR3 is TGCGCCAGCAGCTTGGGGGGACTAGCGGAAGATACGCAGTATTTT. The full variable domain, its missing parts supplied by reference TRBV5-1 and TRBJ2-3, is KAGVTQTPRYLIKTRGQQVTLSCSPISGHRSVSWYQQTPGQGLQFLFEYFSETQRNKGNFPGRFSGRQFSNSRSEMNVSTLELGDSALYLCASSLGGLAEDTQYFGPGTRLTVL.

This chain connects TRBV19 to TRBJ2-7, with a weak D call TRBD1 (6 bases). The germline V and J ends were trimmed by 5 bases and 2 bases, with 13 bases remaining between them. This CDR3 is built from 14 residues. Germline V gene data show CDR1 as LNHDA and CDR2 as SQIVND (reference sequence). The CDR3 reads CASSALDRPYEQYF. In DNA form, the CDR3 reads TGTGCCAGTAGTGCGCTCGACAGGCCCTACGAGCAGTACTTC.

The chain joins TRBV30 to TRBJ2-7, with D possibly being TRBD2 (6 bases). V lost 0 bases and J 0 bases, leaving 12 bases between the germline ends. CDR3 length: 15 residues. The germline gives CDR1 GTSNPN, CDR2 SVGIG (reference sequence). The CDR3, as DNA: TGTGCCTGGAGTGTAGGGGACTTGAGCTCCTACGAGCAGTACTTC. It encodes CAWSVGDLSSYEQYF.

This sequence joins TRBV9 and TRBJ2-1, with a possible D match to TRBD1 (6 bases). Deletions cut 0 bases from V and 7 bases from J, with 14 bases between. CDR3 length: 15 residues. Germline CDR1 reads SGDLS; CDR2 reads YYNGEE. DNA of the CDR3: TGTGCCAGCAGCGTAGCTACAGGGAAAGGGAATGAGCAGTTCTTC. Translating gives CASSVATGKGNEQFF.

V usage is TRBV19 and J usage is TRBJ2-1; 12 bases fit TRBD2. Germline values: CDR1 LNHDA, CDR2 SQIVND (reference sequence). V dropped 5 bases and J dropped 5; count of bases not matched to a gene: 4. This CDR3 has 15 residues. CDR3 DNA sequence: TGTGCCAGTAGTCTAGCGGGGGGGAGGAACAATGAGCAGTTCTTC. Translation gives CASSLAGGRNNEQFF.

V is TRBV7-9 and J is TRBJ1-6; 9 bases match TRBD1. V shed 2 bases and J 13 bases; nucleotides not matched to a gene: 9. CDR1 SEHNR and CDR2 FQNEAQ come from the germline V gene (reference sequence). There are 15 residues in the CDR3. In DNA, the CDR3 is TGTGCCAGCAGCTTAACAGGGGGCAATGTCGGGCCCCTCCACTTT. Its protein product is CASSLTGGNVGPLHF.

CDR3 bases: TGCGCCAGCAGCCAAGTCACAGGGGTTGGCACTGAAGCTTTCTTT. Translating it yields CASSQVTGVGTEAFF. V usage is TRBV4-1 and J usage is TRBJ1-1; 7 nucleotides align to TRBD1. The germline V gene encodes CDR1 MGHRA and CDR2 YSYEKL. The CDR3 has 15 residues. Trimming cost V 1 base and J 4 bases; bases outside gene matches: 6.

V usage is TRBV4-2 and J usage is TRBJ1-2, with 9 bases matching TRBD1. CDR1 and CDR2 from the germline V gene are LGHNA and YNFKEQ. With 1 base clipped from V and 5 bases from J, the junction kept 11 bases outside the gene matches. CDR3 length: 17 amino acids. The CDR3 bases are TGTGCCAGCAGCCAAGTGGGACAGGGAGTCCGGATGTATGGCTACACCTTC. Its protein is CASSQVGQGVRMYGYTF.

This rearrangement joins TRBV27 to TRBJ1-3; TRBD1 is a possible D gene (6 bases). V was cut by 6 bases and J by 0 bases, with 18 bases left in between. Germline-derived CDR1 and CDR2 are MNHEY and SMNVEV (reference sequence). The CDR3 consists of 17 residues. The CDR3: CASSLSLGQNSGNTIYF. DNA for the CDR3: TGTGCCAGCAGCCTATCGTTGGGACAAAACTCTGGAAACACCATATATTTT.

The rearrangement links TRBV10-2 to TRBJ1-3; TRBD1 aligns across 8 bases. The V and J ends lost 4 bases and 1 base, in that order; junction bases with no gene match: 3. This CDR3 region has 15 residues. CDR1 is WSHSY, CDR2 SAAADI, per germline. The CDR3 spells CASSGTGGSGNTIYF. CDR3 bases: TGCGCCAGCAGTGGAACAGGGGGATCTGGAAACACCATATATTTT.

This clone was recorded only once. V gene TRBV6-6 combines with J gene TRBJ2-5, with TRBD2 matching 7 bases. Germline CDR1 reads MNHNY; CDR2 reads SVGAGI (reference sequence). With 6 bases clipped from V and 3 bases from J, the junction kept 10 bases outside the gene matches. The CDR3 consists of 15 residues. The CDR3 bases are TGTGCCAGCAGCCGCGGGAGTCCCGTTAAAGAGACCCAGTACTTC. As protein: CASSRGSPVKETQYF.

The genes are TRBV5-1 and TRBJ2-1; 9 nucleotides align to TRBD2. CDR1 and CDR2 from the germline V gene are SGHRS and YFSETQ. CDR3 length: 15 residues. With 5 bases clipped from V and 5 bases from J, the junction kept 8 bases outside the gene matches. The CDR3 reads CASRMLAGEDNEQFF. DNA for the CDR3: TGCGCCAGCAGGATGTTAGCGGGGGAAGACAATGAGCAGTTCTTC.

The rearrangement joins TRBV29-1 to TRBJ1-1; D might be TRBD1 (6 bases). CDR3 length: 18 residues. V dropped 2 bases and J dropped 3 bases, with 25 bases sitting between them. Germline loops: CDR1 SQVTM, CDR2 ANQGSEA. The CDR3 here is CSVEFFGRTAGGYTEAFF. CDR3 DNA: TGCAGCGTTGAATTTTTCGGGAGGACAGCTGGGGGGTACACTGAAGCTTTCTTT.